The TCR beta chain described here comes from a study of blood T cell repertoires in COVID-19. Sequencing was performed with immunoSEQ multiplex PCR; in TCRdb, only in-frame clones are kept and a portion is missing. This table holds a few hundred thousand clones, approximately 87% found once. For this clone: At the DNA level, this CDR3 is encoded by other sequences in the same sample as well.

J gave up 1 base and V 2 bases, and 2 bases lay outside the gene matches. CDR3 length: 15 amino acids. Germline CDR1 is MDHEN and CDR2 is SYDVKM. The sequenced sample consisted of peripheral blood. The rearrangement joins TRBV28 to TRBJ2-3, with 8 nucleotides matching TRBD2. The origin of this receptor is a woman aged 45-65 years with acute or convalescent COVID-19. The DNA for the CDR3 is TGTGCCAGCAGTTTAGCGGGAGGTGGCACAGATACGCAGTATTTT. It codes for CASSLAGGGTDTQYF.